This is a list of T cell receptor beta chains from one sample in a study of cytomegalovirus exposure and HLA in healthy donors. Assay: immunoSEQ multiplex PCR; the TCRdb copy retains only in-frame clones and omits some. The repertoire holds fewer than 250,000 clones, with roughly 80% as singletons. Input material: PBMCs. All receptors come from a male donor in good health and CMV-seropositive. Each CDR3 is given with its conserved first and last residue.

TRBV28	TRBJ1-1	CASPAVGTGFLNTEAFF
TRBV19	TRBJ2-7	CASSAGLYASYEQYF
TRBV27	TRBJ1-1	CASTPSAGNTEAFF
TRBV7-9	TRBJ1-6	CASSLRGQKNSPLHF
TRBV7-2	TRBJ2-2	CASSFGLTPGELFF
TRBV28	TRBJ1-1	CAIQGAFTEAFF
TRBV6-5	TRBJ2-7	CASSYALLDRLGEQYF
TRBV2	TRBJ1-5	CASRSEVNQPQHF
TRBV10-3	TRBJ2-2	CAIRPRTEKGELFF
TRBV21-1	TRBJ2-7	CASSKRQRSSYEQYF
TRBV7-2	TRBJ1-1	CASSLFGGVGEAFF
TRBV29-1	TRBJ2-2	CSVPGQGSTGELFF
TRBV7-2	TRBJ1-2	CASSFARGSNYGYTF
TRBV7-9	TRBJ2-1	CASSLGSGGYNEQFF
TRBV27	TRBJ1-2	CASSFQQGQGYTF
TRBV5-5	TRBJ2-4	CASSIRDSDPKNIQYF
TRBV15	TRBJ2-7	CATSRDLQVDYEQYF
TRBV19	TRBJ1-2	CATKGGSGGYTF
TRBV9	TRBJ1-2	CASSVGGGEGGYTF
TRBV6-4	TRBJ2-3	CARAPPDTQYF
TRBV5-1	TRBJ1-3	CASSLAGGAGNTIYF
TRBV6-1	TRBJ1-4	CASREPGEGLTNEKLFF
TRBV7-7	TRBJ2-1	CASRGTSNEQFF
TRBV9	TRBJ2-4	CASSVEAGVENIQYF
TRBV9	TRBJ1-1	CASSRDSYPAAFF
TRBV27	TRBJ1-2	CASSLRSGSLLGYTF
TRBV6-5	TRBJ1-1	CASTSTGNEAFF
TRBV27	TRBJ2-7	CASSLIGAEQYF
TRBV15	TRBJ2-3	CATSRGLLDTQYF
TRBV7-9	TRBJ2-7	CASSLNRGSDEQYF
TRBV28	TRBJ2-7	CASSGVGGYEQYF
TRBV7-9	TRBJ1-2	CASSLVTGNYGYTF
TRBV27	TRBJ1-6	CASSLGAGVNSPLHF
TRBV7-3	TRBJ1-2	CASSLEWDRADVNYGYTF
TRBV5-1	TRBJ2-1	CASSPGTSGSEQFF
TRBV30	TRBJ1-1	CAWSVQYTEAFF
TRBV19	TRBJ2-1	CASSIQGPYNEQFF
TRBV18	TRBJ2-7	CASSPPSWSSYEQYF
TRBV5-5	TRBJ1-1	CASSSNIGLGDKAFF
TRBV27	TRBJ1-1	CASSPRQNTEAFF
TRBV7-6	TRBJ2-2	CASSLESGALNTGELFF
TRBV2	TRBJ2-6	CASNGQSFSGANVLTF
TRBV7-9	TRBJ1-4	CASSRGQGNEKLFF